This T cell receptor beta chain comes out of a study of T cell responses to AZD1222 COVID-19 vaccine. Using immunoSEQ multiplex PCR, the repertoire was profiled, and TCRdb retains in-frame clones only, with some absent. The sample contains 150,000 or so clones, roughly 91% of which appear only once. Findings of the study overall: AZD1222 recipients seropositive at baseline numbered only five to seven.

Of note for this clone: Its matching antigen is unknown.

This TCR was recovered from an adult in good health. The source material was peripheral blood, sampled on day 0 of AZD1222 vaccination.

CDR3: CASRGYNEQFF. For the CDR3, the DNA is TGTGCCAGCAGAGGGTACAATGAGCAGTTCTTC. This chain joins TRBV13 and TRBJ2-1; D not certain. Germline CDR1 PRHDT, CDR2 FYEKMQ (reference sequence). This CDR3 contains 11 residues. V lost 6 bases and J lost 4, with 4 bases in between.